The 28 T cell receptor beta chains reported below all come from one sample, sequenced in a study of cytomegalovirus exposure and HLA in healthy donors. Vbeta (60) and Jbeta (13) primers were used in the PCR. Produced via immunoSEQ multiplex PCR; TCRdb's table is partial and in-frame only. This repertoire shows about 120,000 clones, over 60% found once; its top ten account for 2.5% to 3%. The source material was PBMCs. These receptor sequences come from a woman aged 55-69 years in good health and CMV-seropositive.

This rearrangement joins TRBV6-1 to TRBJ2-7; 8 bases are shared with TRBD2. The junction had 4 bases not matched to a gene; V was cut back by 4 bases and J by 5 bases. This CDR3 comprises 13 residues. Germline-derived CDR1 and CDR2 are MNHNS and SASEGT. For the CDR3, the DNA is TGTGCCAGCAGTGTATGGCGGGAGGACGAGCAGTACTTC. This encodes CASSVWREDEQYF.

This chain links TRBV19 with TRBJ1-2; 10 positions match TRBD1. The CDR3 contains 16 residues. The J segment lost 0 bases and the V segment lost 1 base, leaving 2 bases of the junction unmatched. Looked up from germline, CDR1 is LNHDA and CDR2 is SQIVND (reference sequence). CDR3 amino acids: CASSIVGTGANYGYTF. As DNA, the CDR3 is TGTGCCAGTAGTATAGTAGGGACAGGGGCTAACTATGGCTACACCTTC.

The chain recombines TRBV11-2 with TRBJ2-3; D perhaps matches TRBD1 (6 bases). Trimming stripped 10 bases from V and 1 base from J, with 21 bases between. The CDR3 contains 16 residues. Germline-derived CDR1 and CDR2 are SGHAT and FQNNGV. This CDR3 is CAIQRPRGSGTDTQYF. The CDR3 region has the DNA TGTGCCATCCAGAGACCCAGGGGATCGGGCACAGATACGCAGTATTTT.

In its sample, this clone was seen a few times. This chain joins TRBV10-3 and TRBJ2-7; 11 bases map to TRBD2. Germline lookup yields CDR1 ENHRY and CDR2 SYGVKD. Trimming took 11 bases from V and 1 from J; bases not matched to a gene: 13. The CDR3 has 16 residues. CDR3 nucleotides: TGTGCCGCGTCTTCACTAGCGGGAGAACGTTCCTACGAGCAGTACTTC. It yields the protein CAASSLAGERSYEQYF.

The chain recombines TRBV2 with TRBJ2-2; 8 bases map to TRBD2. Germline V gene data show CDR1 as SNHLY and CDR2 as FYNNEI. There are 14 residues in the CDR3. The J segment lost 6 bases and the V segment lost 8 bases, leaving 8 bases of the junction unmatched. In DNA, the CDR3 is TGTGCCAGCCGGGGGGGCGATTGGGCCGGGGAGCTGTTTTTT. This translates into CASRGGDWAGELFF.

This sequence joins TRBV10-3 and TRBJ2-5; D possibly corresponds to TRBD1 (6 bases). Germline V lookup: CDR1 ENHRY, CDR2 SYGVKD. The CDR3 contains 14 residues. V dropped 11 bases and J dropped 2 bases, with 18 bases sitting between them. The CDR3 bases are TGTGCCGCAACCGGGACATCACTTCAAGAGACCCAGTACTTC. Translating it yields CAATGTSLQETQYF.

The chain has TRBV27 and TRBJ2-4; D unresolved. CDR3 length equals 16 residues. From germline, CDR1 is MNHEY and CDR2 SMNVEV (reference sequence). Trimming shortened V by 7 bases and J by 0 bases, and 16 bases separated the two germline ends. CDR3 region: CASKERYGLAKNIQYF. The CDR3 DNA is TGTGCCAGCAAGGAAAGATACGGGTTAGCCAAAAACATTCAGTACTTC.

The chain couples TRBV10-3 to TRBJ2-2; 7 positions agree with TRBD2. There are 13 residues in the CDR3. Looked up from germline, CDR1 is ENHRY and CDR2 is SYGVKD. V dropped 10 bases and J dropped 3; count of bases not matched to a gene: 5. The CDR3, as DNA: TGTGCCACCCGGGACTATTACACCGGGGAGCTGTTTTTT. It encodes CATRDYYTGELFF.

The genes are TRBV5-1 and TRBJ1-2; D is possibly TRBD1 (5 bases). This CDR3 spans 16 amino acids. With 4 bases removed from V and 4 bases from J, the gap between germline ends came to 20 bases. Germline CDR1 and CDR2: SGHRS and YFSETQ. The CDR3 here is CASSPIPKDSPYGYTF. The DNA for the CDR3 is TGCGCCAGCAGCCCGATCCCGAAAGACAGCCCCTATGGCTACACCTTC. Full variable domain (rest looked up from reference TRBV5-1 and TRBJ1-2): KAGVTQTPRYLIKTRGQQVTLSCSPISGHRSVSWYQQTPGQGLQFLFEYFSETQRNKGNFPGRFSGRQFSNSRSEMNVSTLELGDSALYLCASSPIPKDSPYGYTFGSGTRLTVV.

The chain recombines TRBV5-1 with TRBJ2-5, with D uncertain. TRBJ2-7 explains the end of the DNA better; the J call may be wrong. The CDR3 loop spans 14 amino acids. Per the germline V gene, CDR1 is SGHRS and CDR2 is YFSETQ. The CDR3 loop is CASSLSKTVDEQYF. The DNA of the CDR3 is TGCGCCAGCAGCCTTAGCAAAACGGTCGACGAGCAGTACTTC.

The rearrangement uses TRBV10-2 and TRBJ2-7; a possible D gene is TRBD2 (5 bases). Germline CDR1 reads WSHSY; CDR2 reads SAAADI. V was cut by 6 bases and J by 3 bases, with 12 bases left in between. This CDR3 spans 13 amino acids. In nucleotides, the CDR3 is TGCGCCAGCAGCCTCGGGGATGACTACGAGCAGTACTTC. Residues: CASSLGDDYEQYF.

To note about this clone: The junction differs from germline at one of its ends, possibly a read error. CDR3 nucleotides: TGTTCCAGCAGCTTTTGGGGGCGAGACTTC. It yields the protein CSSSFWGRDF. V and J are TRBV7-9 and TRBJ2-5; D is perhaps TRBD1 (6 bases). The CDR3 is 10 residues long. CDR1 is SEHNR, CDR2 FQNEAQ, per germline (reference sequence).

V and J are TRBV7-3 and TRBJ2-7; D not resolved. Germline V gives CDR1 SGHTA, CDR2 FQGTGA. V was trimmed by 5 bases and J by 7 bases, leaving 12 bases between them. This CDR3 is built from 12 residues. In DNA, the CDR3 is TGTGCCAGCAGCCTCCGACTGGGTGAGCAGTACTTC. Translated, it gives CASSLRLGEQYF.

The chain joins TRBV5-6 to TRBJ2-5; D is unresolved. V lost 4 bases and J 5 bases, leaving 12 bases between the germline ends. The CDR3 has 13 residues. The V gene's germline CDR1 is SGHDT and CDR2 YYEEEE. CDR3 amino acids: CASSLALYETQYF. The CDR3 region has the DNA TGTGCCAGCAGCCTGGCCCTATACGAGACCCAGTACTTC.

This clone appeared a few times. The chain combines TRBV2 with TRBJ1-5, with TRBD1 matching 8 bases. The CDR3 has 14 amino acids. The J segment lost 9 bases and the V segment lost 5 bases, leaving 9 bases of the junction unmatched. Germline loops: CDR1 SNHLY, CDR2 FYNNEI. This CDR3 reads CASSTDRVGSPQHF. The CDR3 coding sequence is TGTGCCAGCAGTACGGACAGGGTTGGTTCGCCCCAGCATTTT.

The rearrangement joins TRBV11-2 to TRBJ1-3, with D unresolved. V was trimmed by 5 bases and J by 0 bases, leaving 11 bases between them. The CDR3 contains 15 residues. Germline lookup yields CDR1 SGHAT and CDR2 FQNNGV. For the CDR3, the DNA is TGTGCCAGCAGCCAACAGCCTTTCTCTGGAAACACCATATATTTT. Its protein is CASSQQPFSGNTIYF.

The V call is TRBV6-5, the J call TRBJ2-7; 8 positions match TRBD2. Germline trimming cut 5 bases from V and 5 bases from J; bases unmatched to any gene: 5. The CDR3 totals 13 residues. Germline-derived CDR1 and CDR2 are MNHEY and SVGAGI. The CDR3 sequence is CASSKREIHEQYF. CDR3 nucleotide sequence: TGTGCCAGCAGTAAGCGGGAGATCCACGAGCAGTACTTC.

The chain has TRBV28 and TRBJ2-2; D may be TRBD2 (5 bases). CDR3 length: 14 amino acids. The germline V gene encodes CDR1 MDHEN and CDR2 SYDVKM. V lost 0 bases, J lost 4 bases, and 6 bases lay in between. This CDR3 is CASSLWRVTGELFF. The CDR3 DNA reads TGTGCCAGCAGTTTATGGCGGGTCACCGGGGAGCTGTTTTTT.

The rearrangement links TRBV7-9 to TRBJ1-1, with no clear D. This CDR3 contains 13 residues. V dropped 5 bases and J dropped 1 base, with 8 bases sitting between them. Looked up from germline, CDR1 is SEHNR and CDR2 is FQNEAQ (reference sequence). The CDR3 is CASSPSQNTEAFF. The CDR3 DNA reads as TGTGCCAGCAGCCCCTCACAGAACACTGAAGCTTTCTTT.

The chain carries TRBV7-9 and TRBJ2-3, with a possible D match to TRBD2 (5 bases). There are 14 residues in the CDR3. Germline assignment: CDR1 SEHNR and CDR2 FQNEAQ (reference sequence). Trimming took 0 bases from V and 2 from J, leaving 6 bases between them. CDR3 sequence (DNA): TGTGCCAGCAGCTTAGCTAGCGTCACAGATACGCAGTATTTT. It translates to CASSLASVTDTQYF.

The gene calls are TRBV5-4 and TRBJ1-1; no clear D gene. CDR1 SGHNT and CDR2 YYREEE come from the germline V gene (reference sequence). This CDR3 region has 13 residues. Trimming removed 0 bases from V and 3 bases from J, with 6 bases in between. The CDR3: CASSLDRYTEAFF. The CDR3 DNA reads TGTGCCAGCAGCTTGGATCGGTACACTGAAGCTTTCTTT.

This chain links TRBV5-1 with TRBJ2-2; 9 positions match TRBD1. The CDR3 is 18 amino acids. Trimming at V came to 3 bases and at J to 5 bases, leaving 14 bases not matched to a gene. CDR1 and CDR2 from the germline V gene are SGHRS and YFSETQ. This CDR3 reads CASSSLSGRTGETGELFF. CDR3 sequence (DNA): TGCGCCAGCAGCTCCTTAAGTGGGAGGACAGGGGAAACCGGGGAGCTGTTTTTT. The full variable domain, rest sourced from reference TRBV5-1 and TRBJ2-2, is KAGVTQTPRYLIKTRGQQVTLSCSPISGHRSVSWYQQTPGQGLQFLFEYFSETQRNKGNFPGRFSGRQFSNSRSEMNVSTLELGDSALYLCASSSLSGRTGETGELFFGEGSRLTVL.

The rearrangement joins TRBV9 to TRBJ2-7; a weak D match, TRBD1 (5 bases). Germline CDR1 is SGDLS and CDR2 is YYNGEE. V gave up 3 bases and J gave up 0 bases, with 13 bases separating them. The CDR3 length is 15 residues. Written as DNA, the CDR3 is TGTGCCAGCAGCGCGTACCCAGGGTACTCCTACGAGCAGTACTTC. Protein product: CASSAYPGYSYEQYF.

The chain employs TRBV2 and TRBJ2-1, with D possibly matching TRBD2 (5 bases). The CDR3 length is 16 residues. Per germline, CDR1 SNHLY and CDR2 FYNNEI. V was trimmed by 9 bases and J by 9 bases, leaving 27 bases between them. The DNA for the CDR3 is TGTGCCAGTTCGCGAGCAGAGGGTCCCGGGTACGGTGAGCAGTTCTTC. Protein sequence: CASSRAEGPGYGEQFF.

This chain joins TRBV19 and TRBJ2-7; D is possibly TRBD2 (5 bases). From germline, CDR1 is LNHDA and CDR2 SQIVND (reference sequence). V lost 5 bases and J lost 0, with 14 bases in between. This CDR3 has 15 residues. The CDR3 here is CASSSRAGVSYEQYF. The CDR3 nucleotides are TGTGCCAGTAGTTCGAGGGCAGGAGTCTCCTACGAGCAGTACTTC. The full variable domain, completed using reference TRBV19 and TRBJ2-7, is DGGITQSPKYLFRKEGQNVTLSCEQNLNHDAMYWYRQDPGQGLRLIYYSQIVNDFQKGDIAEGYSVSREKKESFPLTVTSAQKNPTAFYLCASSSRAGVSYEQYFGPGTRLTVT.

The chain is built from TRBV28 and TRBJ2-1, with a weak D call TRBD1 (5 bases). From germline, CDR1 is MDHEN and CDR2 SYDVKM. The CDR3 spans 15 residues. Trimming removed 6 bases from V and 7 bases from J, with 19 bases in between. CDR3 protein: CASSPRSTVTNEQFF. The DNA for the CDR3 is TGTGCCAGCAGCCCGAGGTCGACAGTCACAAATGAGCAGTTCTTC.

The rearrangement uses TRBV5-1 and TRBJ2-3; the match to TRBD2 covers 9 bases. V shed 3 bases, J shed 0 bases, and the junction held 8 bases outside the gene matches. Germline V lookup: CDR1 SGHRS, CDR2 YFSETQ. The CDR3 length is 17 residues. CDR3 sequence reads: CASSSHTSGSSTDTQYF. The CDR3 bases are TGCGCCAGCAGCTCCCATACTAGCGGGTCTAGCACAGATACGCAGTATTTT.

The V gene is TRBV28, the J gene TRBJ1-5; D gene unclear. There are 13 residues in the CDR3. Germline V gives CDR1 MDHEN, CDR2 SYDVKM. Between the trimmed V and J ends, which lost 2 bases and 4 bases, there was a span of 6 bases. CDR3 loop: CASSLEENQPQHF. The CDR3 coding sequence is TGTGCCAGCAGTTTAGAGGAGAATCAGCCCCAGCATTTT.